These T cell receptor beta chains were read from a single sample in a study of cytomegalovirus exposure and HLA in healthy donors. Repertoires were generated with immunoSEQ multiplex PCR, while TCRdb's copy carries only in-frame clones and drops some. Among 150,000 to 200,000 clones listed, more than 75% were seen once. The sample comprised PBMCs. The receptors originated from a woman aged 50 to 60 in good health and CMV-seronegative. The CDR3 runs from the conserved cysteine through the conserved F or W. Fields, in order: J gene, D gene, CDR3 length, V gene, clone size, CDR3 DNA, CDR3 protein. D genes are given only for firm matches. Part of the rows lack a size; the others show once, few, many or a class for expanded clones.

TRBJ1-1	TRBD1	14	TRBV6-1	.	TGTGCCAGCATACGGACAGGGCAGCGCACTGAAGCTTTCTTT	CASIRTGQRTEAFF
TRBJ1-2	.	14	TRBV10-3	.	TGTGCCACAGGGGCAGGGCTGATTAACTATGGCTACACCTTC	CATGAGLINYGYTF
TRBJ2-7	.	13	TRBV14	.	TGTGCCAGCAGCCGCTCCCCCGCGGGCGGTGCCAACTTC	CASSRSPAGGANF
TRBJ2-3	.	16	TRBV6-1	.	TGTGCCAGCAGTGAAGGGGGCAGGGGATTCGGAGATACGCAGTATTTT	CASSEGGRGFGDTQYF
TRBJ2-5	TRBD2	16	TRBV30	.	TGTGCCTGGAGCCCGACCAGGACTAGCGGAGGAGAGACCCAGTACTTC	CAWSPTRTSGGETQYF
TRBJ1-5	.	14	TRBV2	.	TGTGCCAGCAGGGGGGGACTGGCTTCTAAGCCCCAGCATTTT	CASRGGLASKPQHF
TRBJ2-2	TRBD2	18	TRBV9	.	TGTGCCAGCAGCATTCTAGCGGGAGGCCCCTCAGGGGACGGGGAGCTGTTTTTT	CASSILAGGPSGDGELFF
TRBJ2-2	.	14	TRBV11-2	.	TGTGCCAGCAGCCAGGCAGGGGCGGACGGGGAGCTGTTTTTT	CASSQAGADGELFF
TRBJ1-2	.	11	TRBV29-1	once	TGCAGCGTCAGGGGCGGAGATGGCTACACCTTC	CSVRGGDGYTF
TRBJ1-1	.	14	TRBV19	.	TGTGCCAGTAGTATATCGCGAGGGAGAACTGAAGCTTTCTTT	CASSISRGRTEAFF
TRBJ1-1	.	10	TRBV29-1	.	TGCAGCGACGACAGCGCTGAAGCTTTCTTT	CSDDSAEAFF
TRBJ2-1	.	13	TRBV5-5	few	TGTGCCAGCAGCTTGACTCCGTGGAATGAGCAGTTCTTC	CASSLTPWNEQFF
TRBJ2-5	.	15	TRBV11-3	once	TGTGCCAGCAGCTTTGAGAGAGGAGTCCAAGAGACCCAGTACTTC	CASSFERGVQETQYF
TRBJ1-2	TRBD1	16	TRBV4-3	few	TGCGCCAGCAGCCAAGATGCCCGTGACAGGGGGTATGGCTACACCTTC	CASSQDARDRGYGYTF
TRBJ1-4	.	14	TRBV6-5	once	TGTGCCAGCAGTGGACGGGATTCCTATGAAAAACTGTTTTTT	CASSGRDSYEKLFF
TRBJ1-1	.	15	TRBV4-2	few	TGTGCCAGCAGCCAAGAGAACAGCCTGAACACTGAAGCTTTCTTT	CASSQENSLNTEAFF
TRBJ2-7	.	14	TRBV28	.	TGTGCCAGCAGTCTCCCGGACAGACCCTACGAGCAGTACTTC	CASSLPDRPYEQYF
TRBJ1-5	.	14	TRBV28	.	TGTGCCAGCAATGGACAGCCCAGCAATCAGCCCCAGCATTTT	CASNGQPSNQPQHF
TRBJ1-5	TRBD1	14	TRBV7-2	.	TGTGCCAGCAGTTCACGGACAGGGGATCAGCCCCAGCATTTT	CASSSRTGDQPQHF
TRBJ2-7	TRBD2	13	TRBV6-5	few	TGTGCCAGCATCGGGGAGGGCAGGCGCGAGCAGTACTTC	CASIGEGRREQYF
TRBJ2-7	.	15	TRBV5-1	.	TGCGCCAGCAGTTACCTCAGGGGTCTAACCTACGAGCAGTACTTC	CASSYLRGLTYEQYF
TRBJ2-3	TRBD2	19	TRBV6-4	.	TGTGCCAGCAAAGTCTACGAGGCGGGGGTTCAGCCCTACACAGATACGCAGTATTTT	CASKVYEAGVQPYTDTQYF
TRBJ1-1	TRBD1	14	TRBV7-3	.	TGTGCCAGCAGCTCGGACAGGGCAAGCACTGAAGCTTTCTTT	CASSSDRASTEAFF
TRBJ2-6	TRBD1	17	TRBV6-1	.	TGTGCCAGCAGTGGGACAGGGGTAGTGTCTGGGGCCAACGTCCTGACTTTC	CASSGTGVVSGANVLTF
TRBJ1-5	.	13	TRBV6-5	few	TGTGCCAGCAGACAGGGACAAAATCAGCCCCAGCATTTT	CASRQGQNQPQHF
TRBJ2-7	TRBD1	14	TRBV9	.	TGTGCCAGCAGCCCGGACAGGGGGCTCTACGAGCAGTACTTC	CASSPDRGLYEQYF
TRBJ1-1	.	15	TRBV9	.	TGTGCCAGCAGCGTAGCAGCTCAGGGGTCCACTGAAGCTTTCTTT	CASSVAAQGSTEAFF
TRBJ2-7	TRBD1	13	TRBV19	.	TGTGCCAGTAGTAGACAGGGGCACTACGAGCAGTACTTC	CASSRQGHYEQYF
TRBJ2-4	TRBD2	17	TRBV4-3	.	TGCGCCAGCAGCCAAGATTCGACTAGCGGGAGTAAGGACATTCAGTACTTC	CASSQDSTSGSKDIQYF
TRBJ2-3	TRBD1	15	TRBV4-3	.	TGCGCCAGCAGCCTGGGACAGGGGTTAACAGATACGCAGTATTTT	CASSLGQGLTDTQYF
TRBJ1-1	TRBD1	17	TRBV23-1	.	TGCGCCAGCAGCTGGGACAGGGAGCGGAGGGATTTCACTGAAGCTTTCTTT	CASSWDRERRDFTEAFF
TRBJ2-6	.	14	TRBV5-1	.	TGCGCCAGCAGCTTGGTAGCTGGGGCCAACGTCCTGACTTTC	CASSLVAGANVLTF
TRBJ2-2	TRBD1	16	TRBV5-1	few	TGCGCCAGCAGCGCGCGATCAGGGGGCGACACCGGGGAGCTGTTTTTT	CASSARSGGDTGELFF
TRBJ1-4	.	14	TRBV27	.	TGTGCCAGCAGCCGATTTGGGGCGAATGAAAAACTGTTTTTT	CASSRFGANEKLFF
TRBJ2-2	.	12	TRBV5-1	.	TGCGCCAGCCTAGTGAACACCGGGGAGCTGTTTTTT	CASLVNTGELFF
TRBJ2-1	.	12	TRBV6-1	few	TGTGCCAGCAGAACAGGCTACAATGAGCAGTTCTTC	CASRTGYNEQFF
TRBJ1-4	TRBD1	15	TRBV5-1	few	TGCGCCAGCAGCTTGGGAACCGGACAGGGTGAAAAACTGTTTTTT	CASSLGTGQGEKLFF
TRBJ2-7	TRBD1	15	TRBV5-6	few	TGTGCCAGCAGCGGGAAGGGACAGGGGTCCTACGAGCAGTACTTC	CASSGKGQGSYEQYF
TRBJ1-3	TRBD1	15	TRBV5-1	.	TGCGCCAGCAGCTTGACGACAGGGACTGGAAACACCATATATTTT	CASSLTTGTGNTIYF
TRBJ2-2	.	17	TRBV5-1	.	TGCGCCAGCCAGAACCCCTTGTCAGGGGCGAACACCGGGGAGCTGTTTTTT	CASQNPLSGANTGELFF
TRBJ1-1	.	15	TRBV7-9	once	TGTGCCAGCAGCTTACTTACAGGGACGAACACTGAAGCTTTCTTT	CASSLLTGTNTEAFF
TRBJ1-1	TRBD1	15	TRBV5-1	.	TGCGCCAGCAGCGCGAACAGGGGGCGAGGCACTGAAGCTTTCTTT	CASSANRGRGTEAFF
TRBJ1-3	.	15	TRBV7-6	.	TGTGCCAGCAGTCTCACGGCAGGCTTCGGAAACACCATATATTTT	CASSLTAGFGNTIYF